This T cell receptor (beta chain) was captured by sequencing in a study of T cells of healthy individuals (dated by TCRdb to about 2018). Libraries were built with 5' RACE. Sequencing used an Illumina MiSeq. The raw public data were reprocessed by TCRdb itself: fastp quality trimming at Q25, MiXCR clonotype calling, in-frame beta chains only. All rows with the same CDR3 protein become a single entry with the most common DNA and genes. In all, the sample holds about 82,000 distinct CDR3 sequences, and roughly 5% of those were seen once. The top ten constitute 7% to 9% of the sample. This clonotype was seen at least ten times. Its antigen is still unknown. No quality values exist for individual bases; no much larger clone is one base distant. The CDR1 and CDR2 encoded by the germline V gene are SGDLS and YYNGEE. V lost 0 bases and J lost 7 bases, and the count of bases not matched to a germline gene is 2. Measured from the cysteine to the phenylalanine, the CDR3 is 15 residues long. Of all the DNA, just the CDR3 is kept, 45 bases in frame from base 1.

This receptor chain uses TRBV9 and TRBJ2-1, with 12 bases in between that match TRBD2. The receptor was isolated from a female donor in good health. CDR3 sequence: CASSVGLAGVNEQFF. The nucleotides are TGTGCCAGCAGCGTAGGACTAGCGGGAGTGAATGAGCAGTTCTTC.